This TCR beta chain was recorded in a study of blood T cell repertoires in COVID-19. Study as a whole: Both acute and convalescent COVID-19 samples were obtained from the United States, Italy and Spain. Sample material is recorded as cDNA or gDNA derived from T cells, B-cell-depleted T cells, or PBMCs.

Per germline, CDR1 LNHDA and CDR2 SQIVND (reference sequence). This CDR3 has 14 residues. V was clipped by 4 bases and J by 0 bases, with 9 bases between them. Methods used by the authors: Reference gene primers were amplified, and this amplification served to estimate nucleated cell counts. The method was immunoSEQ multiplex PCR; TCRdb's version includes in-frame clones alone and lacks a portion of them. Clonal size and the V and J genes are those of that table, whereas D and trimming came from the DNA. The sample contains some 150,000 clones, roughly 74% of which appear only once. This TCR was sampled from a woman of 80 years or more with acute or convalescent COVID-19. This chain joins TRBV19 and TRBJ1-1, with D hard to call. The sequencing sample was made of peripheral blood. As DNA, the CDR3 is TGTGCCAGTAGTAGTCCCCAGATGAACACTGAAGCTTTCTTT. The encoded protein is CASSSPQMNTEAFF.